This record looks at one TCR beta chain sequence and its context. Its antigen remains unidentified. The sample belongs to a study of Ad26.COV2.S vaccination and SARS-CoV-2 variants. Across the study: Ad26.COV2.S shots went into the muscle once or twice, 56 days apart.

Study-level points and caveats: Post-vaccination spike-specific CD8+ and CD4+ T cell responses reportedly had substantial breadth.

Clones were read by immunoSEQ multiplex PCR, and TCRdb kept only the in-frame ones, dropping some. The sample yields about 350,000 clones, about 88% seen once. The germline V gene encodes CDR1 LNHDA and CDR2 SQIVND (reference sequence). The CDR3 consists of 15 residues. Treatment: about 20 received Ad26.COV2.S at low or high dose, single or two shots; 5 received placebo; per-sample allocation not given. At day 63 after the first vaccine or placebo injection, samples were drawn. Here the sequenced sample was peripheral blood, taken in a trial of Ad26.COV2.S vaccine versus placebo. The chain uses TRBV19 and TRBJ2-7; 12 bases fit TRBD1. This sequence originates from a person between 18 and 65 years old who received the Ad26.COV2.S COVID-19 vaccine or a placebo. CDR3 loop: CATTSGTGGDYEQYF. The CDR3 DNA is TGTGCTACCACCTCCGGGACAGGGGGCGACTACGAGCAGTACTTC.